These 24 T cell receptor beta chains were all obtained from the same sample, sequenced in a study of PD-1 blockade in classical Hodgkin lymphoma. All trial patients relapsed after autologous stem cell transplantation. The assay was immunoSEQ multiplex PCR, and TCRdb's table has in-frame clones only and misses some. The table includes under 20,000 clones, 65% to 85% detected once. This material consisted of peripheral blood mononuclear cells (PBMCs), taken at baseline. The receptors were sampled from a human donor with classical Hodgkin lymphoma.

V is TRBV7-9 and J is TRBJ1-1; possibly TRBD1 for D (6 bases). The CDR3 loop spans 14 amino acids. CDR1 is SEHNR and CDR2 is FQNEAQ in the germline V gene (reference sequence). Trimming took 5 bases from V and 3 from J, leaving 13 bases between them. DNA of the CDR3: TGTGCCAGCAGCCGGGATTACAGGGACACTGAAGCTTTCTTT. Amino acids: CASSRDYRDTEAFF.

This clone is a singleton in its sample. The V call is TRBV7-4, the J call TRBJ1-4; TRBD1 aligns across 7 bases. This CDR3 has 16 residues. The trim removed 2 bases at V and 5 bases at J, leaving 8 bases unmatched. Germline loops: CDR1 SGHVT, CDR2 SQSDAQ. The DNA of the CDR3 is TGTGCCAGCAGCTTAATTCTGGGACAGAAGAATGAAAAACTGTTTTTT. Encoded protein: CASSLILGQKNEKLFF.

The chain links TRBV7-2 to TRBJ2-3; 9 nucleotides match TRBD2. V lost 3 bases and J lost 3; bases outside the gene matches: 4. Germline loops: CDR1 SGHTA, CDR2 FQGNSA. This CDR3 spans 15 amino acids. The CDR3, as DNA: TGTGCCAGCAGCTTTGCGGGGGGGCCAACAGATACGCAGTATTTT. This sequence encodes CASSFAGGPTDTQYF.

The chain has TRBV19 and TRBJ2-1; D unresolved. This CDR3 contains 13 residues. Germline CDR1 LNHDA, CDR2 SQIVND (reference sequence). V lost 7 bases and J lost 0, with 7 bases in between. CDR3 nucleotides: TGTGCCAGTACACCTAGCTCCTACAATGAGCAGTTCTTC. Translated: CASTPSSYNEQFF.

The chain joins TRBV11-2 to TRBJ2-5; D perhaps matches TRBD1 (6 bases). Germline CDR1 reads SGHAT; CDR2 reads FQNNGV. The CDR3 is 15 residues long. Trimming pared 4 bases from V and 3 bases from J, leaving 15 bases between. CDR3 loop: CASSYAGTPKETQYF. The CDR3 bases are TGTGCCAGCAGCTACGCCGGGACACCAAAAGAGACCCAGTACTTC.

The V call is TRBV18, the J call TRBJ2-1; 7 bases map to TRBD2. Losses at the gene ends were 3 bases for V and 12 bases for J; bases not matched to a gene: 17. The CDR3 covers 16 residues. The germline V gene has CDR1 KGHSH and CDR2 LQKENI. The CDR3 nucleotides are TGTGCCAGCTCACCCCTCAAAGGGCTAGCGGCATTGGGGCAGTTCTTC. This encodes CASSPLKGLAALGQFF.

The chain employs TRBV6-1 and TRBJ2-1; maybe TRBD2 (6 bases). The germline V gene has CDR1 MNHNS and CDR2 SASEGT. Trimming removed 4 bases at V and 9 bases at J, with 16 bases between. The CDR3 has 14 residues. DNA of the CDR3: TGTGCCAGCAGTGGCGGGGCGGTCTGGGGTGAGCAGTTCTTC. Translating gives CASSGGAVWGEQFF.

The genes are TRBV5-4 and TRBJ1-1; 8 bases are shared with TRBD1. The CDR3 length is 16 residues. CDR1 SGHNT and CDR2 YYREEE come from the germline V gene (reference sequence). V dropped 0 bases and J dropped 5; count of bases not matched to a gene: 9. The CDR3 sequence: CASSLGQGAFATEAFF. The CDR3 DNA sequence: TGTGCCAGCAGCTTGGGGCAGGGGGCTTTTGCTACTGAAGCTTTCTTT.

The chain carries TRBV4-1 and TRBJ1-1; the match to TRBD1 covers 7 bases. The CDR3 has 15 residues. Germline CDR1 and CDR2: MGHRA and YSYEKL. V lost 3 bases to trimming and J lost 4 bases; unmatched junction nucleotides: 8. The CDR3, as DNA: TGCGCCAGCAGCCAGGAACAGGGGCCGACCACTGAAGCTTTCTTT. It codes for CASSQEQGPTTEAFF.

This rearrangement joins TRBV5-5 to TRBJ2-7, with TRBD2 as a possible D gene (6 bases). Germline-derived CDR1 and CDR2 are SGHKS and YYEKEE (reference sequence). Trimming left V 0 bases short and J 7 bases short, with 17 bases between. This CDR3 is 15 amino acids long. The CDR3 sequence: CASSLVGGVSGEQYF. The DNA for the CDR3 is TGTGCCAGCAGCTTGGTAGGCGGGGTTTCGGGGGAGCAGTACTTC.

This rearrangement joins TRBV27 to TRBJ2-2, with 13 nucleotides matching TRBD2. CDR1 is MNHEY and CDR2 is SMNVEV in the germline V gene (reference sequence). The CDR3 has 18 residues. Trimming cost V 3 bases and J 0 bases; bases outside gene matches: 4. The CDR3 DNA reads TGTGCCAGCAGTTTTCTTACTAGCGGGGGGGCGAACACCGGGGAGCTGTTTTTT. It codes for CASSFLTSGGANTGELFF.

This chain links TRBV28 with TRBJ1-1, with D tentatively TRBD1 (6 bases). V lost 7 bases and J lost 1, with 13 bases in between. This CDR3 is 14 amino acids long. The germline gives CDR1 MDHEN, CDR2 SYDVKM. The CDR3 loop reads CASTPEGGNTEAFF. CDR3 bases: TGTGCCAGCACCCCGGAGGGGGGGAACACTGAAGCTTTCTTT.

This chain connects TRBV10-3 to TRBJ2-7, with D perhaps matching TRBD2 (6 bases). V was shortened by 7 bases and J by 6 bases, with 19 bases between the two germline ends. Germline CDR1 ENHRY, CDR2 SYGVKD. The CDR3 runs 14 residues. The CDR3 region has the DNA TGTGCCATCAACGGTGGGGGTGCGGAGGGCGAGCAGTACTTC. Translation: CAINGGGAEGEQYF.

A single count supports this clone. The chain is built from TRBV9 and TRBJ1-1; the D is unclear. The V and J ends lost 0 bases and 6 bases respectively, with 18 bases between them. The length of the CDR3 is 16 residues. Per the germline V gene, CDR1 is SGDLS and CDR2 is YYNGEE. CDR3 coding DNA: TGTGCCAGCAGCGTAGAAGGTGACTTTAGTCGGGCTGAAGCTTTCTTT. Translated: CASSVEGDFSRAEAFF.

The chain employs TRBV19 and TRBJ1-1, with D maybe TRBD1 (6 bases). The germline V gene has CDR1 LNHDA and CDR2 SQIVND (reference sequence). The CDR3 has 14 amino acids. With 3 bases removed from V and 0 bases from J, the gap between germline ends came to 8 bases. The CDR3 DNA reads TGTGCCAGTAGTATGGACAGTATGAACACTGAAGCTTTCTTT. Amino acids: CASSMDSMNTEAFF.

The chain is built from TRBV7-2 and TRBJ1-2; the D is unclear. V was cut by 5 bases and J by 8 bases, with 18 bases left in between. The CDR3 has 14 residues. Germline CDR1 reads SGHTA; CDR2 reads FQGNSA. The CDR3 loop reads CASSRADGFRGYTF. The CDR3 nucleotides read TGTGCCAGCAGCCGAGCAGACGGGTTTCGCGGCTACACCTTC.

This chain connects TRBV27 to TRBJ1-1; possible D gene TRBD1, 6 bases. Per germline, CDR1 MNHEY and CDR2 SMNVEV (reference sequence). Deletions cut 7 bases from V and 5 bases from J, with 17 bases between. CDR3 size: 14 residues. The DNA of the CDR3 is TGTGCCAGCATGAAAGGGGGGATCGGGACTGAAGCTTTCTTT. Its translation: CASMKGGIGTEAFF.

This chain connects TRBV11-2 to TRBJ2-5, with a tentative D call TRBD1 (6 bases). CDR1 and CDR2 (germline): SGHAT, FQNNGV. The CDR3 runs to 15 residues. V lost 0 bases, J lost 5 bases, and 13 bases lay in between. CDR3 region: CASSLDGRGIETQYF. The DNA of the CDR3 is TGTGCCAGCAGCTTAGATGGCAGGGGCATTGAGACCCAGTACTTC.

The rearrangement uses TRBV28 and TRBJ1-3, with 10 bases lining up with TRBD1. This CDR3 region has 19 residues. Germline-derived CDR1 and CDR2 are MDHEN and SYDVKM. The V gene end was trimmed by 7 bases and the J gene end by 0 bases; junction bases not matched to a gene: 15. The chain's CDR3 is CASNPPPGTGDLSGNTIYF. CDR3 DNA: TGTGCCAGCAACCCTCCGCCGGGGACAGGGGACCTCTCTGGAAACACCATATATTTT.

The chain is built from TRBV5-1 and TRBJ2-5; no definite D call. This CDR3 region has 13 residues. Per germline, CDR1 SGHRS and CDR2 YFSETQ. Deletions cut 4 bases from V and 2 bases from J, with 9 bases between. This CDR3 is CASSQGPQETQYF. CDR3 sequence (DNA): TGCGCCAGCAGCCAAGGGCCACAAGAGACCCAGTACTTC.

The CDR3 nucleotides read TGTGCCAGCAGCACGGGACAGGGTTTGGCCGGCTACACCTTC. This gives the protein CASSTGQGLAGYTF. The chain is built from TRBV5-4 and TRBJ1-2; 9 bases map to TRBD1. This CDR3 has 14 residues. The junction had 9 bases not matched to a gene; V was cut back by 4 bases and J by 8 bases. The germline CDR1 and CDR2 sequences are SGHNT and YYREEE (reference sequence). Looking up the rest from reference TRBV5-4 and TRBJ1-2 gives the full variable domain: ETGVTQSPTHLIKTRGQQVTLRCSSQSGHNTVSWYQQALGQGPQFIFQYYREEENGRGNFPPRFSGLQFPNYSSELNVNALELDDSALYLCASSTGQGLAGYTFGSGTRLTVV.

This chain joins TRBV9 and TRBJ2-1; TRBD1 matches 8 bases. Germline loops: CDR1 SGDLS, CDR2 YYNGEE. This CDR3 spans 17 amino acids. The J segment lost 0 bases and the V segment lost 4 bases, leaving 9 bases of the junction unmatched. The CDR3 DNA follows: TGTGCCAGCAGCTCCCGGACAGGGCCTAGCTCCTACAATGAGCAGTTCTTC. Translating gives CASSSRTGPSSYNEQFF.

This chain uses TRBV27 with TRBJ2-3; possibly TRBD1 for D (6 bases). Trimming shortened V by 3 bases and J by 5 bases, and 18 bases separated the two germline ends. Germline CDR1 MNHEY, CDR2 SMNVEV (reference sequence). The CDR3 extends over 16 amino acids. The chain's CDR3 is CASSFTGKGPRDTQYF. The CDR3, as DNA: TGTGCCAGCAGTTTTACAGGGAAAGGGCCCAGAGATACGCAGTATTTT.

The chain has TRBV4-3 and TRBJ2-7; D not certain. Germline V lookup: CDR1 LGHNA, CDR2 YSLEER. CDR3 length equals 15 residues. V gave up 4 bases and J gave up 7 bases, with 20 bases separating them. The CDR3 is CASSPHPGQSREQYF. DNA for the CDR3: TGCGCCAGCAGCCCGCACCCGGGTCAATCGAGGGAGCAGTACTTC.